This is a list of T cell receptor beta chains from one sample in a study of shared clonotypes between healthy human individuals. Repertoires were generated with immunoSEQ multiplex PCR, while TCRdb's copy carries only in-frame clones and drops some. Of about 2.1 million clones detected, just over 90% appear once; the ten largest clones hold around 1.7%. What was sequenced was naive CD8+ T cells from PBMCs. The receptors stem from a man younger than 35 in good health. Some clones in this sample may be carry-over from other donors' samples. CDR3s include the opening cysteine and the closing phenylalanine or tryptophan. Each record gives: D gene, J gene, clone size, V gene, CDR3 DNA, CDR3 protein. The D gene is left open where the match is weak. Clone size is not always given. Where it is, it says once, few, many or a class for expanded clones.

d_call: -
j_call: TRBJ1-2
clone_size: few
v_call: TRBV7-9
cdr3_nt: TGTGCCAGCAGCCCGGGTGGCTATGGCTACACCTTC
cdr3_aa: CASSPGGYGYTF

d_call: -
j_call: TRBJ2-5
clone_size: -
v_call: TRBV7-9
cdr3_nt: TGTGCCAGCAGCTTTCTGGGTTTTAAGAGGGAAGAGACCCAGTACTTC
cdr3_aa: CASSFLGFKREETQYF

d_call: TRBD1
j_call: TRBJ2-6
clone_size: -
v_call: TRBV9
cdr3_nt: TGTGCCAGCAGCGTAGTGGCAGGGGGCTTTTCCGGGGCCAACGTCCTGACTTTC
cdr3_aa: CASSVVAGGFSGANVLTF

d_call: -
j_call: TRBJ2-1
clone_size: -
v_call: TRBV5-1
cdr3_nt: TGCGCCAGCAGCTTTAGGGGCGGACGGGAGAGGACCGATGAGCAGTTCTTC
cdr3_aa: CASSFRGGRERTDEQFF

d_call: TRBD1
j_call: TRBJ2-7
clone_size: -
v_call: TRBV9
cdr3_nt: TGTGCCAGCAGTGTGGGACAGGGGGGCGAGCAGTACTTC
cdr3_aa: CASSVGQGGEQYF

d_call: TRBD1
j_call: TRBJ1-2
clone_size: -
v_call: TRBV10-1
cdr3_nt: TGCGCCGGCAGTGAGAAGGAGACAGGGGTTGGCTACACCTTC
cdr3_aa: CAGSEKETGVGYTF

d_call: -
j_call: TRBJ1-2
clone_size: -
v_call: TRBV5-4
cdr3_nt: TGTGCCAGCAGCTTGTCATACAGCGACTATGGCTACACCTTC
cdr3_aa: CASSLSYSDYGYTF

d_call: -
j_call: TRBJ1-1
clone_size: -
v_call: TRBV7-9
cdr3_nt: TGTGCCAGCAGCCCCCCCAGGGGACCGAAGGGTGAAGCTTTCTTT
cdr3_aa: CASSPPRGPKGEAFF

d_call: TRBD2
j_call: TRBJ2-3
clone_size: -
v_call: TRBV4-2
cdr3_nt: TGTGCCAGCAGCCAAGAGTCGTTACTAGCGCAGGCCAGCACAGATACGCAGTATTTT
cdr3_aa: CASSQESLLAQASTDTQYF

d_call: -
j_call: TRBJ1-1
clone_size: -
v_call: TRBV4-1
cdr3_nt: TGCGCCAGCAGGGACAGCTCGAACACTGAAGCTTTCTTT
cdr3_aa: CASRDSSNTEAFF

d_call: -
j_call: TRBJ2-6
clone_size: -
v_call: TRBV9
cdr3_nt: TGTGCCAGCAGCGTAGCTGGGGGCCTTGGGGCCAACGTCCTGACTTTC
cdr3_aa: CASSVAGGLGANVLTF

d_call: -
j_call: TRBJ2-7
clone_size: -
v_call: TRBV27
cdr3_nt: TGTGCCAGCAGTTTAAAGGGAATACCCTACGAGCAGTACTTC
cdr3_aa: CASSLKGIPYEQYF

d_call: -
j_call: TRBJ2-7
clone_size: -
v_call: TRBV28
cdr3_nt: TGTGCCAGCAGTACCTCCCCCGGCCAGCAGTACTTC
cdr3_aa: CASSTSPGQQYF

d_call: TRBD1
j_call: TRBJ1-2
clone_size: few
v_call: TRBV11-2
cdr3_nt: TGTGCCAGCAGCCACGGGACAGGGGGAGGCTACACCTTC
cdr3_aa: CASSHGTGGGYTF

d_call: TRBD1
j_call: TRBJ2-7
clone_size: once
v_call: TRBV9
cdr3_nt: TGTGCCAGCAGCGTGGGGACAGGGGGCGGGTACGAGCAGTACTTC
cdr3_aa: CASSVGTGGGYEQYF